This passage covers 10 T cell receptor beta chains from one sample sequenced in a study of blood T cells in healthy people across ages. A sample-barcoded 5' primer and a J-beta primer mix were used in a second PCR of roughly 7 to 11 cycles. TCRdb fed the 5' RACE reads into MiXCR, producing one record per CDR3 protein. Of roughly 800,000 distinct CDR3 sequences listed, 58% are singletons. Sequencing was done on a sample of blood. These receptor sequences come from a man younger than 45 in good health.

The chain links TRBV5-5 to TRBJ1-2; no reliable D call. The CDR3 extends over 12 amino acids. CDR1 and CDR2 from the germline V gene are SGHKS and YYEKEE (reference sequence). Trimming pared 0 bases from V and 12 bases from J, leaving 12 bases between. The CDR3 DNA reads as TGTGCCAGCAGCTTGGTCGGGGAATCGAACACCTTC. Its protein is CASSLVGESNTF.

In its sample, this clonotype was seen a few times. The junction does not match germline at one end; this may be a read error. The chain is built from TRBV28 and TRBJ2-4, with 10 bases fitting TRBD2. Germline assignment: CDR1 MDHEN and CDR2 SYDVKM. The CDR3 has 20 amino acids. This CDR3 is CASSFFQGRYVLGLADNMYF. CDR3 bases: TGTGCCAGTAGTTTCTTTCAGGGGAGATATGTTTTAGGACTAGCGGATAATATGTACTTC.

This clonotype was detected a few times. The rearrangement joins TRBV20-1 to TRBJ2-4, with 9 bases fitting TRBD2. The J call is uncertain, as TRBJ2-7 better fits the DNA end. The CDR3 sequence is 15 residues long. Germline assignment: CDR1 DFQATT and CDR2 SNEGSKA (reference sequence). The CDR3 reads CSARGASGAPYEQYF. CDR3 DNA: TGCAGTGCTAGAGGGGCTAGCGGGGCGCCCTACGAGCAGTACTTC.

J is TRBJ2-7 and V is TRBV7-9, with a tentative D call TRBD1 (7 bases). Germline V CDR1 and CDR2: SEHNR, FQNEAQ (reference sequence). Trimming pared 4 bases from V and 3 bases from J, leaving 19 bases between. The length of the CDR3 is 16 residues. The CDR3 protein is CASSSSMRDRDYEQYF. DNA for the CDR3: TGTGCCAGCAGCTCTTCCATGCGGGACAGAGACTACGAGCAGTACTTC.

The chain is built from TRBV11-2 and TRBJ2-7; D remains ambiguous. Germline loops: CDR1 SGHAT, CDR2 FQNNGV. This CDR3 is built from 14 residues. V lost 5 bases and J 3 bases, leaving 14 bases between the germline ends. The CDR3: CASSPVGWSYEQYF. CDR3 nucleotide sequence: TGTGCCAGCAGCCCGGTAGGGTGGAGCTACGAGCAGTACTTC.

This clonotype has only a few counts. The DNA of the CDR3 is TGCAGTGCGGGGACAGGGGGCATGAACACTGAAGCTTTCTTT. Protein product: CSAGTGGMNTEAFF. V usage is TRBV20-1 and J usage is TRBJ1-1; TRBD1 agrees at 12 bases. The CDR3 sequence is 14 residues long. V lost 6 bases to trimming and J lost 0 bases; unmatched junction nucleotides: 2. CDR1 and CDR2 from the germline V gene are DFQATT and SNEGSKA (reference sequence).

This clonotype occurred a few times. V gene TRBV5-5 combines with J gene TRBJ2-1; 9 bases align to TRBD1. V dropped 5 bases and J dropped 7; count of bases not matched to a gene: 7. Germline CDR1 SGHKS, CDR2 YYEKEE (reference sequence). The CDR3 is 14 amino acids. CDR3 in DNA: TGTGCCAGCAGTTGGACAGGGGCTGGAAATGAGCAGTTCTTC. Translation: CASSWTGAGNEQFF.

The V call is TRBV7-2, the J call TRBJ1-1; a possible D gene is TRBD1 (6 bases). Germline CDR1 is SGHTA and CDR2 is FQGNSA. The CDR3 covers 14 residues. V was trimmed by 4 bases and J by 5 bases, leaving 14 bases between them. The CDR3 loop is CASSSGQFQTEAFF. The CDR3 DNA follows: TGTGCCAGCAGCTCTGGACAGTTTCAGACTGAAGCTTTCTTT.

This chain uses TRBV30 with TRBJ2-3, with D perhaps matching TRBD2 (5 bases). CDR3 size: 22 residues. V was trimmed by 0 bases and J by 1 base, leaving 32 bases between them. CDR1 is GTSNPN, CDR2 SVGIG, per germline (reference sequence). The CDR3: CAWSVSEGVWTPVLIGTDTQYF. The CDR3 bases are TGTGCCTGGAGTGTATCCGAAGGAGTGTGGACTCCCGTTTTAATAGGCACAGATACGCAGTATTTT.

This clonotype was seen a few times. The J gene is TRBJ1-6, the V gene TRBV2; maybe TRBD1 (5 bases). The CDR3 runs to 14 residues. Trimming took 4 bases from V and 9 from J, leaving 13 bases between them. Germline V gives CDR1 SNHLY, CDR2 FYNNEI. The DNA for the CDR3 is TGTGCCAGCAGTGTGAAGGGGTCGGGTTCACCCCTCCACTTT. The encoded protein is CASSVKGSGSPLHF. The full variable domain, its missing parts supplied by reference TRBV2 and TRBJ1-6, is EPEVTQTPSHQVTQMGQEVILRCVPISNHLYFYWYRQILGQKVEFLVSFYNNEISEKSEIFDDQFSVERPDGSNFTLKIRSTKLEDSAMYFCASSVKGSGSPLHFGNGTRLTVT.